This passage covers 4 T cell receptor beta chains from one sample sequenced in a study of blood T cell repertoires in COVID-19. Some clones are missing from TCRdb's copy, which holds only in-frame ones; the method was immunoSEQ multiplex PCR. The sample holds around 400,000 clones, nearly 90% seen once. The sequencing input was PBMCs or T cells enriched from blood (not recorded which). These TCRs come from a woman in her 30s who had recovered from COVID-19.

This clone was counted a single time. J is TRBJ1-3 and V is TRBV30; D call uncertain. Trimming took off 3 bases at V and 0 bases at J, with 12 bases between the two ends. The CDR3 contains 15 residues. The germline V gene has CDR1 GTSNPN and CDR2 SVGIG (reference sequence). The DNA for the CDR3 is TGTGCCTGGAGACCCGGCAGGCTCTCTGGAAACACCATATATTTT. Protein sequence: CAWRPGRLSGNTIYF.

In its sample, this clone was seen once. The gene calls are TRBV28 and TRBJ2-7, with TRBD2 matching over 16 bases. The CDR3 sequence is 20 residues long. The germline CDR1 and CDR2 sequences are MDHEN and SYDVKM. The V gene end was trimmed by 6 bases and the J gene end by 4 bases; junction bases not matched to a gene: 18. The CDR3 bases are TGTGCCAGCAGGAACTTTAGAGGGGGGACTAGCGGGAGGGCCCGGTACGAGCAGTACTTC. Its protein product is CASRNFRGGTSGRARYEQYF.

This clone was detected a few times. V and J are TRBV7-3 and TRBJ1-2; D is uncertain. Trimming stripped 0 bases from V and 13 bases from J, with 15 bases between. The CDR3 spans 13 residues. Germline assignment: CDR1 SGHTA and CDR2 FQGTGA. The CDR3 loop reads CASSLTAETQITF. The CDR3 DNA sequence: TGTGCCAGCAGCTTAACGGCGGAGACTCAGATCACCTTC.

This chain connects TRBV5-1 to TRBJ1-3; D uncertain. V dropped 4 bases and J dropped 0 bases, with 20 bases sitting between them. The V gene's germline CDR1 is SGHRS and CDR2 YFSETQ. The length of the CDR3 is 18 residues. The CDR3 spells CASSKFSPIQTSGNTIYF. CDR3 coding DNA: TGCGCCAGCAGCAAATTTTCCCCGATACAAACCTCTGGAAACACCATATATTTT. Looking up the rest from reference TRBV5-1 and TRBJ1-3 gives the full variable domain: KAGVTQTPRYLIKTRGQQVTLSCSPISGHRSVSWYQQTPGQGLQFLFEYFSETQRNKGNFPGRFSGRQFSNSRSEMNVSTLELGDSALYLCASSKFSPIQTSGNTIYFGEGSWLTVV.